This T cell receptor (beta chain) was obtained from a study of CD8 T cells in ankylosing spondylitis. Overall study results and limits: A TCR beta motif of under 10 highly homologous variants appeared characteristic of ankylosing spondylitis blood. Within peripheral blood, clones linked to disease were CD8+ and relatively rare.

This clonotype was picked up many times. Its matching antigen is unknown. Via MiXCR, TCRdb re-called the 5' RACE reads, giving one row per CDR3 protein. The sample has hundreds of thousands of distinct CDR3 sequences; about 26% are singletons. CDR1 SGHRS and CDR2 YFSETQ come from the germline V gene. This CDR3 is built from 16 residues. Trimming took 0 bases from V and 0 from J, leaving 9 bases between them. The genes are TRBV5-1 and TRBJ1-4; the D is unclear. This sequence originates from a male donor with ankylosing spondylitis or in good health (not recorded which). Sequences were obtained from blood, either unsorted or a sorted T cell fraction (not recorded which). The DNA of the CDR3 is TGCGCCAGCAGCTTGGACAATCCTGCAACTAATGAAAAACTGTTTTTT. It yields the protein CASSLDNPATNEKLFF.